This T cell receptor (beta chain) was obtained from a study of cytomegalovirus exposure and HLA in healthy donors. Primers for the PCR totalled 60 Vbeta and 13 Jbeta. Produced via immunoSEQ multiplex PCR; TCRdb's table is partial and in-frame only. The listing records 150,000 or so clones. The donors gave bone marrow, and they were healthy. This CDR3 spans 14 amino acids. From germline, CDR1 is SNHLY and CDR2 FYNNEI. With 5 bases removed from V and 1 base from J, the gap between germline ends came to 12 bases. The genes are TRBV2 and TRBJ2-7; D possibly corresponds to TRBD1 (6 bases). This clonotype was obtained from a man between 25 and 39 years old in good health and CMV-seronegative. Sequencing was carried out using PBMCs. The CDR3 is CASSFITGSYEQYF. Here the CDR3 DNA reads TGTGCCAGCAGTTTTATCACAGGGTCCTACGAGCAGTACTTC.